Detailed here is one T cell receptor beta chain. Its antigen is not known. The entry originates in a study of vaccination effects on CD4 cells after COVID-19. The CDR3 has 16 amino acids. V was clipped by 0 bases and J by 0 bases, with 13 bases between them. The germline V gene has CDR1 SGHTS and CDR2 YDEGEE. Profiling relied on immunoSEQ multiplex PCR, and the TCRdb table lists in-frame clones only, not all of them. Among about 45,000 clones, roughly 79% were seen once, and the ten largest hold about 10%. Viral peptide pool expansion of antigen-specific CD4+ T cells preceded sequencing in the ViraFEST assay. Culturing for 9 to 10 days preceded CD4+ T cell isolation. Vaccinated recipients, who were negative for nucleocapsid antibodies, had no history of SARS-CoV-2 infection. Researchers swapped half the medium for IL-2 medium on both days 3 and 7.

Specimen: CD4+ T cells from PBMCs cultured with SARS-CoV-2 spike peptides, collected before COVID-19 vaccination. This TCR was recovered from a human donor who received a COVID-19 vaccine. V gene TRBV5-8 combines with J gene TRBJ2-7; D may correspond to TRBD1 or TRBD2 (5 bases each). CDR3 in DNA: TGTGCCAGCAGCTTGGATTCAGGGACCAGCTCCTACGAGCAGTACGTC. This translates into CASSLDSGTSSYEQYV.